This T cell receptor (beta chain) was captured in a study of cytotoxic CD8 clonotypes in ibrutinib-treated CLL. In the study overall: Patient counts were about 12 relapsed/refractory, 15 treatment-naive and some 17 IGHV unmutated.

Researchers set a sequencing depth target of 1 in 200,000 to 1 in 1 million T cells. Method: immunoSEQ multiplex PCR; TCRdb's copy keeps in-frame clones and lacks some. Of around 310,000 clones in the sample, around four fifths were seen once. The CDR3 contains 16 residues. Per the germline V gene, CDR1 is SGHRS and CDR2 is YFSETQ. Germline trimming cut 4 bases from V and 7 bases from J; bases unmatched to any gene: 13. General study findings and limits: Clonality went up at the time of ibrutinib response, stayed stable in sustained remission, and later dropped back toward its baseline level at progression.

As to this clone: Its cognate antigen is unknown.

The origin of this receptor is a human donor with chronic lymphocytic leukemia. Specimen: PBMCs, collected before ibrutinib treatment. The chain is built from TRBV5-1 and TRBJ1-4, with 7 nucleotides matching TRBD1. Here the CDR3 reads CASSQKTGARSEKLFF. The DNA of the CDR3 is TGCGCCAGCAGCCAAAAAACAGGGGCGCGATCTGAAAAACTGTTTTTT. Full variable domain (outside the CDR3, taken from reference TRBV5-1 and TRBJ1-4): KAGVTQTPRYLIKTRGQQVTLSCSPISGHRSVSWYQQTPGQGLQFLFEYFSETQRNKGNFPGRFSGRQFSNSRSEMNVSTLELGDSALYLCASSQKTGARSEKLFFGSGTQLSVL.